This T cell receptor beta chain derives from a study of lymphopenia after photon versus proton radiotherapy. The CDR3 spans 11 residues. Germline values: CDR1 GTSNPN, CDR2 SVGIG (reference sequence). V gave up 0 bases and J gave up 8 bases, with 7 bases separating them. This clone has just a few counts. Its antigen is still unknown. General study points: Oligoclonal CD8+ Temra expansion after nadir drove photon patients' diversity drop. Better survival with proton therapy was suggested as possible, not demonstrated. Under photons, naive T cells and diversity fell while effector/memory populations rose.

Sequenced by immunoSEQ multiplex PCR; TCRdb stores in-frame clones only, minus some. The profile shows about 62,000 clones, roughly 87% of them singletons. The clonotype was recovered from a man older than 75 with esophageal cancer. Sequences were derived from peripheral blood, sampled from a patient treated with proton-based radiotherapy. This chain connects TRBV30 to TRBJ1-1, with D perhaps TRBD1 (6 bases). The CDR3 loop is CAWSVGQEAFF. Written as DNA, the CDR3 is TGTGCCTGGAGTGTAGGACAGGAAGCTTTCTTT.